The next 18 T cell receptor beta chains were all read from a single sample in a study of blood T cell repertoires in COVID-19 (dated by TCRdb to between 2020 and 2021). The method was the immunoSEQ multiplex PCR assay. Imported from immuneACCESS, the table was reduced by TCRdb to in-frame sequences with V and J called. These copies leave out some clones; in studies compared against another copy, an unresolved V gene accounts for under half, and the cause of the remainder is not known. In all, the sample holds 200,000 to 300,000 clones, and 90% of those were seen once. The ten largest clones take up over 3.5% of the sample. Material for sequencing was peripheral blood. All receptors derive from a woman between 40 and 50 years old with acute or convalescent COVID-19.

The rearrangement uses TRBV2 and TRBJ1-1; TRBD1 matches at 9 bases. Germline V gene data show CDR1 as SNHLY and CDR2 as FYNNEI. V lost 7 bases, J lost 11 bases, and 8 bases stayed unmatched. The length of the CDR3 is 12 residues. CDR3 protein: CASTPGQGMAFF. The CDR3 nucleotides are TGTGCCAGCACCCCGGGACAGGGTATGGCTTTCTTT.

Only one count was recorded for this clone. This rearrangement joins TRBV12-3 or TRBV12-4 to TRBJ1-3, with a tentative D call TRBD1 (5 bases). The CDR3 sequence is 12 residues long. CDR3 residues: CAGRASGNTIYF. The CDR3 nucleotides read TGTGCGGGCAGGGCGTCTGGAAACACCATATATTTT.

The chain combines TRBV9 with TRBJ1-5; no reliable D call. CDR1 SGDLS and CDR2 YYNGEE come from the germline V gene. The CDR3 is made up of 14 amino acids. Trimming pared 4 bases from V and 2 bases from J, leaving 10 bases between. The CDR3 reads CASSPGWGNQPQHF. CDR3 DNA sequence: TGTGCCAGCAGCCCCGGGTGGGGCAATCAGCCCCAGCATTTT.

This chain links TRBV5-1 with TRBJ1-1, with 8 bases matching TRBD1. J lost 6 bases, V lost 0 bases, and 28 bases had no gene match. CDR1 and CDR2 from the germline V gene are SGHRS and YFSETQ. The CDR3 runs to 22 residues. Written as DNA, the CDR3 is TGCGCCAGCAGCTTGGGTCCCGGGCAGGGGGCTTGGATTAATTGGGGCATGGCTGAAGCTTTCTTT. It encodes CASSLGPGQGAWINWGMAEAFF.

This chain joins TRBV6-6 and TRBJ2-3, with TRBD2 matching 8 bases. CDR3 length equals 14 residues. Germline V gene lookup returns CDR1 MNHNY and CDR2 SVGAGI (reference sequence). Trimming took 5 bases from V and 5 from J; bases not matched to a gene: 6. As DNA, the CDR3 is TGTGCCAGCAGTACAAGCGGGGGTATAGATACGCAGTATTTT. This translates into CASSTSGGIDTQYF.

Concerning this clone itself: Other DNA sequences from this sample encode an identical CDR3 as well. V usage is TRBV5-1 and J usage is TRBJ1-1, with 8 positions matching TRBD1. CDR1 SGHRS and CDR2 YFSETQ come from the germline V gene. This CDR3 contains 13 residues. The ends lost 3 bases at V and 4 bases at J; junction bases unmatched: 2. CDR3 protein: CASSSTGGTEAFF. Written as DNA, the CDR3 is TGCGCCAGCAGCTCAACAGGGGGCACTGAAGCTTTCTTT.

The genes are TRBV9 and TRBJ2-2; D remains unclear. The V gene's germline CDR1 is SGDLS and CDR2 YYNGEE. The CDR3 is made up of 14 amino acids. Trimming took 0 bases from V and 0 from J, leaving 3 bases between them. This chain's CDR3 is CASSVATNTGELFF. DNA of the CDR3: TGTGCCAGCAGCGTAGCCACGAACACCGGGGAGCTGTTTTTT.

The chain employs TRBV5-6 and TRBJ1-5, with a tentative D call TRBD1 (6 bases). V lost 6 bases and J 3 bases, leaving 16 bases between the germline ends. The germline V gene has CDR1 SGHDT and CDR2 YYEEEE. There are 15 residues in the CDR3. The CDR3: CASNRVDSPNQPQHF. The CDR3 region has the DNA TGTGCCAGCAACAGAGTGGACAGTCCCAATCAGCCCCAGCATTTT.

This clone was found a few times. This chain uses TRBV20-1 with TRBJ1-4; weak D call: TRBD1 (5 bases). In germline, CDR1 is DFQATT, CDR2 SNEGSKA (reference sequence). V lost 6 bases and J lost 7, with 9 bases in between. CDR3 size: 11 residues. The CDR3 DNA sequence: TGCAGTGCAAGGGGTGGTGAAAAACTGTTTTTT. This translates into CSARGGEKLFF.

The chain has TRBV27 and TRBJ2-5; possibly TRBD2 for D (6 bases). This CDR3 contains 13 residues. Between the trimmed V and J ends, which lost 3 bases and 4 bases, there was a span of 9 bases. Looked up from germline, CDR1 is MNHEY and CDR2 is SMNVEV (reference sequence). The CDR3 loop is CASSLRRGETQYF. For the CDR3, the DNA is TGTGCCAGCAGTTTGCGGCGGGGAGAGACCCAGTACTTC.

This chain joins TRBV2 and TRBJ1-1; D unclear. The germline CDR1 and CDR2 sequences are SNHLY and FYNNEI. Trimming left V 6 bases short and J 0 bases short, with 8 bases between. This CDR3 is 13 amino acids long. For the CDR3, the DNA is TGTGCCAGCAGGGGAGATTTGAACACTGAAGCTTTCTTT. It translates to CASRGDLNTEAFF.

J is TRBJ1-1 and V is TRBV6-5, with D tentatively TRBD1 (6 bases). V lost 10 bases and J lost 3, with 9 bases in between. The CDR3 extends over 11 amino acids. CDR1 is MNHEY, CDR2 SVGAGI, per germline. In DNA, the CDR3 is TGTGCCACCGGACAGTACACTGAAGCTTTCTTT. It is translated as CATGQYTEAFF.

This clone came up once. CDR3 DNA: TGTGCCAGTACCAACAGGGGGCCTGGAAACACCATATATTTT. This codes for CASTNRGPGNTIYF. The gene calls are TRBV19 and TRBJ1-3; 9 positions agree with TRBD1. This CDR3 region has 14 residues. Trimming at V came to 7 bases and at J to 2 bases, leaving 3 bases not matched to a gene. Germline assignment: CDR1 LNHDA and CDR2 SQIVND (reference sequence).

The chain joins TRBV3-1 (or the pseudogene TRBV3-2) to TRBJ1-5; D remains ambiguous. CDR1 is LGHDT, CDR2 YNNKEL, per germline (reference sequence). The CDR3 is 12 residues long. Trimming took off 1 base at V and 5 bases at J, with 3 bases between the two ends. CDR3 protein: CASSQADQPQHF. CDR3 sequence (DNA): TGTGCCAGCAGCCAAGCGGATCAGCCCCAGCATTTT.

The CDR3 nucleotides are TGTGCCATCCGGGGTGGCGCGGAAGGGGGCGAGCAGTACGTC. It translates to CAIRGGAEGGEQYV. The chain is built from TRBV10-3 and TRBJ2-7, with D maybe TRBD1 (6 bases). This CDR3 contains 14 residues. Trimming removed 8 bases at V and 6 bases at J, with 20 bases between. The germline gives CDR1 ENHRY, CDR2 SYGVKD.

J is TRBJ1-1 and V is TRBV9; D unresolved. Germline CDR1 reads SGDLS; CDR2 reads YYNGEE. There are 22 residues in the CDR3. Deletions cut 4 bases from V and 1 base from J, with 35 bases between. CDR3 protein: CASSLPAGLGRDKLGQNTEAFF. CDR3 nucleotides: TGTGCCAGCAGCCTCCCCGCAGGACTCGGCAGAGACAAGTTAGGGCAGAACACTGAAGCTTTCTTT.

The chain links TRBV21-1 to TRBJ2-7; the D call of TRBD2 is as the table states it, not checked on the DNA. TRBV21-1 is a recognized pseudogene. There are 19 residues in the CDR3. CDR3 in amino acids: CASSKQVASGGRVSYEQYV. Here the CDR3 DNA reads TGTGCCAGCAGCAAACAGGTGGCTAGCGGGGGAAGGGTCTCCTACGAGCAGTACGTC.

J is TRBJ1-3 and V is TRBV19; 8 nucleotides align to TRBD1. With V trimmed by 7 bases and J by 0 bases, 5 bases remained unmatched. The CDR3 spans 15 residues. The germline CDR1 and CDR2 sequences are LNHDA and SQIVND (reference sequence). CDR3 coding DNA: TGTGCCAGTAAGCCGACAGGGGCCTCTGGAAACACCATATATTTT. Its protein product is CASKPTGASGNTIYF.